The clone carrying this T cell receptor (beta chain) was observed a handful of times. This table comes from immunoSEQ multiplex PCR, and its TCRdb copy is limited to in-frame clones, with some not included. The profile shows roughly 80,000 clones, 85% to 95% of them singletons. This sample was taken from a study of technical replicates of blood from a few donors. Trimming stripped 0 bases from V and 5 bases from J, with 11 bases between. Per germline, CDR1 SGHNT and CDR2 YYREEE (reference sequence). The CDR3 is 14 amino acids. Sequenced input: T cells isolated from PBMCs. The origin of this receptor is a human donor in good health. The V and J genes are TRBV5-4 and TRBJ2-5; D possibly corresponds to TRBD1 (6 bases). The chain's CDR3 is CASSLVTQGETQYF. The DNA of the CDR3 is TGTGCCAGCAGCTTGGTGACCCAGGGGGAGACCCAGTACTTC.